The T cell receptor beta chain described here comes from a study of T cells in Graves' hyperthyroidism and ophthalmopathy. Regarding the study as a whole: Through a model of 13 V-J features, ophthalmopathy was separated from stable hyperthyroidism.

Template material for amplifying TCR beta CDR3 regions consisted of RNA transcripts. A first-round RT-PCR of the TCR CDR3 used the HTBI primer set. MiXCR, run by TCRdb on the multiplex PCR reads, gives a single entry per CDR3 protein. The sample includes 450,000 to 550,000 distinct CDR3 sequences, 24% of them seen just once. CDR3 length equals 16 residues. Losses at the gene ends were 5 bases for V and 7 bases for J; bases not matched to a gene: 12. Note on this clonotype: Its target is not known.

The origin of this receptor is a woman aged 25 to 39 with Graves' ophthalmopathy. The chain is built from TRBV12-3 or TRBV12-4 and TRBJ1-5; 9 positions agree with TRBD1. The sample consisted of blood. The CDR3 protein is CASSRSPGQGRQPQHF. The CDR3 DNA follows: TGTGCCAGCAGTCGATCTCCGGGACAGGGTAGGCAGCCCCAGCATTTT.